A single T cell receptor beta chain is shown here with its context. The antigen this receptor binds is unknown. Qualities for individual bases were not recorded, and no much larger clone is one base off. This sample was included in a study of cytomegalovirus exposure and HLA in healthy donors (dated by TCRdb to between 2016 and 2019). For context, the study as a whole: The roughly 670 repertoires of the first cohort and the 95 to 150 validation repertoires were produced on the same platform, according to a later analysis. Along with the roughly 710-subject first cohort, a separate validation cohort of approximately 110 different subjects was used. To predict cytomegalovirus infection status, the study combined high-throughput TCR immunosequencing, statistical association of individual TCRs with disease status, and machine learning. The study was designed to test whether signatures of past pathogen exposure could be identified by cataloging public T cell receptors.

Receptor amplification or capture employed the immunoSEQ multiplex PCR assay. The published analysis was carried out like this. To diagnose cytomegalovirus status from the catalog of TCR beta chain sequences, a statistical classification framework was built. Imported from immuneACCESS, the table was reduced by TCRdb to in-frame sequences with V and J called. These copies leave out some clones; in studies compared against another copy, an unresolved V gene accounts for under half, and the cause of the remainder is not known. V, J and clone size were drawn from that table, and D and trimming were deduced from the DNA. The sample profile shows 150,000 to 200,000 clones; approximately 85% of them were found once. Of the sample, about 1.6% is held by the ten largest clones. Trimming accounts for 6 bases at V and 3 bases at J, while the number of junction bases matched to no gene is 8. CDR1 and CDR2 were assigned from the germline V gene (reference sequence) as MNHNY and SVGAGI. The CDR3 starts with the cysteine, ends with the phenylalanine, and has 15 residues. The only DNA kept is the CDR3, 45 bases in frame from the first base.

Overall results and qualifications from the work: A few of the identified cytomegalovirus-associated TCR beta chains were confirmed in vitro to be specific for cytomegalovirus antigens. It was suggested by the authors that the approach could potentially be generalized to other disease states and immunological phenotypes. In the study, some 160 TCR beta chains were listed as associated with cytomegalovirus. Subsequent analysis determined that TCRs grouped into clusters in the first cohort also showed a tendency toward co-occurrence across the roughly 120 validation repertoires, and 85% to 95% of cluster scores exceeded 0. While some public TCRs were present in many individuals, most TCR sequences turned up only very rarely across donors. Cytomegalovirus status was reported to be diagnosed by the classifier with high specificity and sensitivity in both the original and validation cohorts. A later analysis lacked HLA typing for the validation cohort, so it scored co-occurrence in that cohort across all 120 or so repertoires.

The donors were included in the validation cohort of over a hundred subjects, a group kept apart from the roughly 700-subject first cohort. The sequence was collected from a woman younger than 30 in good health and CMV-seronegative. Sequenced material: PBMCs. The rearranged chain carries TRBV6-6 and TRBJ2-7; 10 junctional bases match TRBD1. The CDR3 reads as follows: CASRPGTGVFYEQYF. The DNA is TGTGCCAGCAGACCCGGGACAGGGGTATTCTACGAGCAGTACTTC.